The rows below give T cell receptor beta chains drawn from one sample of a study of T cells in Graves' hyperthyroidism and ophthalmopathy. MiXCR was run by TCRdb on the multiplex PCR reads, yielding one entry per CDR3 protein. Of fewer than 900,000 distinct CDR3 sequences in the sample, approximately 16% are singletons; the top ten hold over 7.5%. The sample comprised blood. These receptor sequences come from a man younger than 35 with Graves' hyperthyroidism. The CDR3 runs from the conserved cysteine through the conserved F or W. Clone size, where shown, is once, few, many, or a class for clones that have expanded.

j_call: TRBJ2-1; v_call: TRBV11-3; clone_size: -; cdr3_aa: CASSLNLGLLLPHEQFF
j_call: TRBJ2-5; v_call: TRBV20-1; clone_size: -; cdr3_aa: CSARGVQETQYF
j_call: TRBJ2-1; v_call: TRBV27; clone_size: many; cdr3_aa: CASTPGTRYNEQFF
j_call: TRBJ2-5; v_call: TRBV2; clone_size: few; cdr3_aa: CASSERRAQETQYF
j_call: TRBJ1-2; v_call: TRBV25-1; clone_size: -; cdr3_aa: CASNDRGRGDYTF
j_call: TRBJ2-5; v_call: TRBV20-1; clone_size: -; cdr3_aa: CSAGLQETQYF
j_call: TRBJ2-7; v_call: TRBV28; clone_size: many; cdr3_aa: CASSAAKKSYEQYF
j_call: TRBJ2-2; v_call: TRBV2; clone_size: -; cdr3_aa: CASSGLAGGPANTGELFF
j_call: TRBJ1-2; v_call: TRBV7-2; clone_size: -; cdr3_aa: CASRFTSVSFGYTF
j_call: TRBJ1-4; v_call: TRBV12-3/TRBV12-4; clone_size: many; cdr3_aa: CASSLAQGEKLFF
j_call: TRBJ2-3; v_call: TRBV5-1; clone_size: -; cdr3_aa: CASSPVNPDTQYF
j_call: TRBJ1-2; v_call: TRBV20-1; clone_size: many; cdr3_aa: CSAEGQPYGYTF
j_call: TRBJ2-4; v_call: TRBV4-1; clone_size: -; cdr3_aa: CASSIRVDKNIQYF
j_call: TRBJ2-1; v_call: TRBV7-9; clone_size: -; cdr3_aa: CASSTSGRRNEQFF
j_call: TRBJ2-7; v_call: TRBV12-3/TRBV12-4; clone_size: few; cdr3_aa: CASSSGIRGLYEQYF
j_call: TRBJ1-2; v_call: TRBV19; clone_size: -; cdr3_aa: CATGGRTAVSGYTF
j_call: TRBJ2-2; v_call: TRBV12-3/TRBV12-4; clone_size: few; cdr3_aa: CASSFSRQGNGELFF
j_call: TRBJ1-4; v_call: TRBV20-1; clone_size: few; cdr3_aa: CSATEGVQGEKLFF
j_call: TRBJ2-5; v_call: TRBV20-1; clone_size: -; cdr3_aa: CSARTRGETQYF